The 9 T cell receptor beta chains below all came from one sample that was sequenced in a study of CD8 T cells in Susac syndrome. An input of about 0.45 to 1 ug of RNA was subjected to reverse transcription using random hexamers. TCRdb analysed the immunoSEQ multiplex PCR reads with MiXCR anew, one entry per CDR3 protein. The sample has approximately 74,000 distinct CDR3 sequences, approximately 95% seen once. The sequenced material came from CD8+ T cells from PBMCs. The receptors come from a human donor with Susac syndrome.

V and J are TRBV7-9 and TRBJ2-2, with D perhaps matching TRBD2 (6 bases). Germline CDR1 is SEHNR and CDR2 is FQNEAQ (reference sequence). This CDR3 is built from 17 residues. V gave up 5 bases and J gave up 4 bases, with 20 bases separating them. The CDR3 reads CASSPTPGVLGTGELFF. The CDR3 DNA sequence: TGTGCCAGCAGCCCAACCCCGGGAGTACTGGGCACCGGGGAGCTGTTTTTT.

The rearrangement uses TRBV24-1 and TRBJ2-7, with D uncertain. Trimming took off 3 bases at V and 3 bases at J, with 5 bases between the two ends. Germline V gene data show CDR1 as KGHDR and CDR2 as SFDVKD. The CDR3 contains 12 residues. The CDR3 nucleotides read TGTGCCACCAGTGATATGGGCTACGAGCAGTACTTC. It encodes CATSDMGYEQYF.

This clonotype has only one observation. The rearrangement joins TRBV27 to TRBJ1-4, with D maybe TRBD1 (6 bases). Per the germline V gene, CDR1 is MNHEY and CDR2 is SMNVEV (reference sequence). V was shortened by 4 bases and J by 7 bases, with 19 bases between the two germline ends. The CDR3 is 16 residues long. CDR3: CASSSTATGRIEKLFF. CDR3 coding DNA: TGTGCCAGCAGTTCCACGGCGACAGGCCGGATTGAAAAACTGTTTTTT.

V is TRBV7-2 and J is TRBJ2-1; 7 positions match TRBD1. Per the germline V gene, CDR1 is SGHTA and CDR2 is FQGNSA. This CDR3 contains 14 residues. With V trimmed by 5 bases and J by 13 bases, 14 bases remained unmatched. The CDR3 DNA reads TGTGCCAGCAGCCCCGACAGGGCCGTGGATGTACAGTTCTTC. Protein: CASSPDRAVDVQFF.

This chain joins TRBV2 and TRBJ2-1; D is undetermined. V gave up 1 base and J gave up 4 bases, with 11 bases separating them. Per the germline V gene, CDR1 is SNHLY and CDR2 is FYNNEI. CDR3 length: 15 amino acids. This CDR3 is CASSEVQDPYNEQFF. The CDR3 coding sequence is TGTGCCAGCAGTGAAGTTCAGGACCCATACAATGAGCAGTTCTTC.

The chain recombines TRBV30 with TRBJ1-3; a weak D match, TRBD1 (5 bases). V was pared by 5 bases and J by 0 bases, with 14 bases between. The length of the CDR3 is 15 residues. In germline, CDR1 is GTSNPN, CDR2 SVGIG (reference sequence). The CDR3 sequence is CAWSTDSLSGNTIYF. DNA for the CDR3: TGTGCCTGGTCTACAGACAGCCTCTCTGGAAACACCATATATTTT.

This chain connects TRBV21-1 to TRBJ2-7; the DNA was not used to check the table's D call, TRBD1. TRBV21-1 is an annotated pseudogene. CDR3 length: 18 amino acids. CDR3 protein: CASSKNPMGGTAPYEQYF. The CDR3 nucleotides are TGTGCCAGCAGCAAAAATCCAATGGGGGGGACAGCTCCTTACGAGCAGTACTTC.

This sequence joins TRBV29-1 and TRBJ2-7, with D uncertain. CDR1 and CDR2 (germline): SQVTM, ANQGSEA. The CDR3 runs to 15 residues. V was cut by 6 bases and J by 2 bases, with 20 bases left in between. The CDR3 reads CSVALTDEEAYEQYF. CDR3 bases: TGCAGCGTGGCTCTGACGGACGAAGAGGCCTACGAGCAGTACTTC.

The rearrangement joins TRBV2 to TRBJ2-2; 9 positions agree with TRBD2. The CDR3 consists of 15 residues. J gave up 0 bases and V 7 bases, and 3 bases lay outside the gene matches. Germline V CDR1 and CDR2: SNHLY, FYNNEI. This chain's CDR3 is CASTERGANTGELFF. The CDR3 DNA reads TGTGCCAGCACGGAGCGGGGGGCGAACACCGGGGAGCTGTTTTTT.